Listed here is a single T cell receptor beta chain. CDR1 is SGHTA, CDR2 FQGNSA, per germline. The CDR3 runs 13 residues. Trimming took 3 bases from V and 7 from J; bases not matched to a gene: 5. This sample was included in a study of CD8 T cell repertoires and HIV-1 epitope variants. For the study at large: T cells were stimulated with Twenty-five Gag and Nef peptides separately.

Measured with immunoSEQ multiplex PCR; TCRdb has only the in-frame clones, and not every one. Of roughly 100,000 clones detected, roughly 77% appear once; the ten largest clones hold about 26%. The sample was uncultured baseline CD8+ T cells from peripheral blood mononuclear cells (PBMCs). This receptor was taken from a male donor with HIV. The V gene is TRBV7-2, the J gene TRBJ1-1; 7 bases agree with TRBD1. This CDR3 reads CASSFTQGNEAFF. The CDR3 DNA follows: TGTGCCAGCAGCTTCACACAGGGGAATGAAGCTTTCTTT.